This record concerns one TCR beta chain sequence. Antigen: not known. In TCRdb, the 5' RACE reads were re-called with MiXCR into one record per CDR3 protein. The sample contains 350,000 to 550,000 distinct CDR3 sequences, more than 15% of which appear only once. These data are taken from a study of T-cell memory formation after mild COVID-19. In the study overall: The study found TCR clusters largely donor specific.

General observations from the study: CD4/CD8 balance characterized clones contracting day 15 to 85, and CD4+ skew characterized later expanders. Researchers could not confirm that second-wave clones peaking on day 37 targeted SARS-CoV-2. Researchers report contracting CD4+ clones mostly in CM and EM, with CD8+ clones in EMRA.

V was trimmed by 4 bases and J by 0 bases, leaving 6 bases between them. CDR1 is KGHSY and CDR2 is FQNENV in the germline V gene. This CDR3 is 14 amino acids long. The sequenced material came from PBMCs or a T cell subset sorted from them (not recorded which). The V gene is TRBV16, the J gene TRBJ1-4; maybe TRBD1 (5 bases). The origin of this receptor is a man younger than 35 who had mild COVID-19 (a few samples of this study predate the infection). Cell type and time point are not known. In DNA form, the CDR3 reads TGTGCCAGCAGCCGACAGACAACTAATGAAAAACTGTTTTTT. Amino acid sequence: CASSRQTTNEKLFF. Together with reference TRBV16 and TRBJ1-4, the CDR3 gives the full variable domain: GEEVAQTPKHLVRGEGQKAKLYCAPIKGHSYVFWYQQVLKNEFKFLISFQNENVFDETGMPKERFSAKCLPNSPCSLEIQATKLEDSAVYFCASSRQTTNEKLFFGSGTQLSVL.